Below are 21 T cell receptor beta chains sequenced from a single sample in a study of patients and donors after allogeneic stem cell transplantation. TCRdb recomputed calls from the RT-PCR reads with MiXCR, one row per CDR3 protein. The table includes about 960,000 distinct CDR3 sequences, roughly 18% detected once. The source material was blood, either unsorted or a sorted T cell fraction (not recorded which). Receptors were obtained from a human donor who was either an allogeneic HSCT recipient or a stem cell or donor lymphocyte infusion donor (not recorded which). It is not recorded whose cells these are; they may come from a transplant donor.

This clonotype came up many times. V usage is TRBV6-1 and J usage is TRBJ2-2; D is unclear. In germline, CDR1 is MNHNS, CDR2 SASEGT. The CDR3 length is 13 residues. Trimming shortened V by 5 bases and J by 7 bases, and 11 bases separated the two germline ends. The CDR3 DNA reads TGTGCCAGCAGTCAAAGGGTCAGCGGGGAGCTGTTTTTT. This translates into CASSQRVSGELFF.

V gene TRBV5-1 combines with J gene TRBJ2-1; D is uncertain. Deletions cut 3 bases from V and 5 bases from J, with 15 bases between. Germline V gene lookup returns CDR1 SGHRS and CDR2 YFSETQ. The CDR3 spans 15 residues. The CDR3, as DNA: TGCGCCAGCAGCTGGAATTTCGGACGAAACAATGAGCAGTTCTTC. Translation: CASSWNFGRNNEQFF.

This clonotype occurred many times. The chain links TRBV5-1 to TRBJ2-7, with TRBD1 matching over 10 bases. The length of the CDR3 is 15 residues. The V gene end was trimmed by 2 bases and the J gene end by 5 bases; junction bases not matched to a gene: 7. Germline-derived CDR1 and CDR2 are SGHRS and YFSETQ. As DNA, the CDR3 is TGCGCCAGCAGCTTAGCCGGGACAGGGGTAAACGAGCAGTACTTC. Protein: CASSLAGTGVNEQYF.

This clonotype was found a few times. V gene TRBV4-1 combines with J gene TRBJ2-7, with 12 bases identical to TRBD2. The CDR3 extends over 16 amino acids. Germline assignment: CDR1 MGHRA and CDR2 YSYEKL. Trimming cost V 2 bases and J 3 bases; bases outside gene matches: 5. The CDR3 is CASSQLAGGPFYEQYF. The CDR3 DNA sequence: TGCGCCAGCAGCCAACTAGCGGGAGGGCCGTTCTACGAGCAGTACTTC.

The chain has TRBV6-1 and TRBJ1-5, with D unresolved. The CDR3 runs 15 residues. V was cut by 4 bases and J by 1 base, with 11 bases left in between. CDR1 is MNHNS and CDR2 is SASEGT in the germline V gene. DNA of the CDR3: TGTGCCAGCAGTGGAGGGTCCCGAAGCAATCAGCCCCAGCATTTT. Translation gives CASSGGSRSNQPQHF.

The chain recombines TRBV19 with TRBJ2-5, with D possibly being TRBD1 or TRBD2 (5 bases each). Trimming took 3 bases from V and 5 from J, leaving 10 bases between them. This CDR3 has 13 residues. Germline assignment: CDR1 LNHDA and CDR2 SQIVND (reference sequence). This chain's CDR3 is CASSIGEGETQYF. The CDR3 DNA is TGTGCCAGTAGTATCGGAGAGGGGGAGACCCAGTACTTC.

The chain couples TRBV15 to TRBJ1-1; weak D call: TRBD1 (5 bases). Per the germline V gene, CDR1 is LNHNV and CDR2 is YYDKDF (reference sequence). Trimming cost V 0 bases and J 3 bases, with 20 bases left between them. This CDR3 is 18 amino acids long. CDR3 residues: CATSRESLRVWDDTEAFF. CDR3 sequence (DNA): TGTGCCACCAGCAGAGAGAGTTTAAGAGTCTGGGACGACACTGAAGCTTTCTTT.

The V gene is TRBV29-1, the J gene TRBJ2-1; 8 positions agree with TRBD2. The J segment lost 10 bases and the V segment lost 4 bases, leaving 15 bases of the junction unmatched. The V gene's germline CDR1 is SQVTM and CDR2 ANQGSEA. The CDR3 covers 15 residues. The CDR3 DNA follows: TGCAGCGTTGGAGTGTCTGGCGGGGGGTCTAGGGAGCAGTTCTTC. This codes for CSVGVSGGGSREQFF.

This chain joins TRBV7-9 and TRBJ1-6; 9 bases are shared with TRBD1. Per germline, CDR1 SEHNR and CDR2 FQNEAQ (reference sequence). The junction had 6 bases not matched to a gene; V was cut back by 8 bases and J by 7 bases. The CDR3 is 14 residues long. The CDR3 protein is CASCWDRANSPLHF. The DNA of the CDR3 is TGTGCCAGCTGTTGGGACAGGGCAAATTCACCCCTCCACTTT.

In its sample, this clonotype was seen many times. The chain employs TRBV12-3 or TRBV12-4 and TRBJ1-4; D gene unclear. The CDR3 length is 13 residues. The V end lost 7 bases, the J end lost 3 bases, and 9 bases lay between the germline ends. The CDR3, as DNA: TGTGCCAGCACCTGGACGGCTAATGAAAAACTGTTTTTT. Its translation is CASTWTANEKLFF.

The chain links TRBV20-1 to TRBJ1-2; the D is unclear. Germline V gives CDR1 DFQATT, CDR2 SNEGSKA (reference sequence). The length of the CDR3 is 10 residues. The V end lost 8 bases, the J end lost 9 bases, and 13 bases lay between the germline ends. CDR3 loop: CSLTGLRYTF. The CDR3 DNA is TGCAGTCTTACCGGACTGCGCTACACCTTC.

In this sample, this clonotype turned up many times. V is TRBV12-3 or TRBV12-4 and J is TRBJ1-1, with TRBD1 identical over 8 bases. Trimming removed 7 bases from V and 9 bases from J; junction bases left unmatched: 10. The CDR3 has 13 residues. CDR3 region: CASTISDRAKAFF. The DNA for the CDR3 is TGTGCCAGCACCATATCGGACAGGGCTAAAGCTTTCTTT.

This clonotype was observed a handful of times. This chain joins TRBV5-5 and TRBJ2-1; 11 nucleotides agree with TRBD1. CDR1 and CDR2 (germline): SGHKS, YYEKEE (reference sequence). V lost 2 bases, J lost 0 bases, and 7 bases stayed unmatched. The CDR3 length is 18 residues. The CDR3 reads CASSFGQGARGSYNEQFF. Here the CDR3 DNA reads TGTGCCAGCAGCTTCGGACAGGGGGCACGAGGCTCCTACAATGAGCAGTTCTTC.

The table lists this clonotype with a few counts. The rearrangement links TRBV9 to TRBJ1-4; D is perhaps TRBD1 (5 bases). V was cut by 3 bases and J by 4 bases, with 16 bases left in between. In germline, CDR1 is SGDLS, CDR2 YYNGEE. There are 16 residues in the CDR3. The CDR3 DNA reads TGTGCCAGCAGCGCCCCGGGGCAGGGTAGTAATGAAAAACTGTTTTTT. As protein: CASSAPGQGSNEKLFF.

This clonotype was counted many times. The chain combines TRBV11-2 with TRBJ2-5; D gene uncertain. With 0 bases removed from V and 5 bases from J, the gap between germline ends came to 10 bases. Germline lookup yields CDR1 SGHAT and CDR2 FQNNGV. The CDR3 sequence is 14 residues long. The CDR3 DNA reads TGTGCCAGCAGCTTAGATTTGGAGTGGGAGACCCAGTACTTC. This translates into CASSLDLEWETQYF.

This clonotype was seen a few times. The rearrangement uses TRBV20-1 and TRBJ1-1; D is uncertain. Germline lookup yields CDR1 DFQATT and CDR2 SNEGSKA (reference sequence). The CDR3 totals 12 residues. Between the trimmed V and J ends, which lost 0 bases and 13 bases, there was a span of 15 bases. The CDR3 is CSARDWQLESFF. The CDR3 nucleotides read TGCAGTGCTAGAGATTGGCAGCTCGAGAGTTTCTTT.

In this sample, this clonotype turned up a few times. The V call is TRBV11-1, the J call TRBJ2-2; 9 bases are shared with TRBD2. The length of the CDR3 is 21 residues. Germline lookup yields CDR1 SGHAT and CDR2 FQDESV (reference sequence). Unmatched junction bases numbered 14, after V lost 0 bases and J lost 0 bases. In nucleotides, the CDR3 is TGTGCCAGCAGCTTAGCGCCGAAACTAGCGGGCTTTAACGCGAACACCGGGGAGCTGTTTTTT. The encoded protein is CASSLAPKLAGFNANTGELFF.

This clonotype has only a few counts. An end of the junction does not agree with germline; a read error may underlie this. The rearrangement links TRBV7-7 to TRBJ2-1, with a tentative D call TRBD2 (6 bases). This CDR3 has 14 amino acids. CDR1 is SSHAT, CDR2 FNYEAQ, per germline (reference sequence). The CDR3 DNA follows: TGTGCTAGCAGCTTCGGAGGGTTAGGCAATGAGCAGTTCTTC. It yields the protein CASSFGGLGNEQFF.

V gene TRBV6-1 combines with J gene TRBJ2-1, with D maybe TRBD2 (6 bases). This CDR3 has 16 amino acids. The germline V and J ends were trimmed by 3 bases and 0 bases, with 12 bases remaining between them. Germline V gives CDR1 MNHNS, CDR2 SASEGT. The CDR3 loop is CASSDERVSSYNEQFF. The DNA for the CDR3 is TGTGCCAGCAGTGACGAGCGGGTTAGCTCCTACAATGAGCAGTTCTTC.

This chain uses TRBV12-3 or TRBV12-4 with TRBJ2-7; D is ambiguous. Trimming stripped 1 base from V and 1 base from J, with 8 bases between. The length of the CDR3 is 14 residues. Written as DNA, the CDR3 is TGTGCCAGCAGTTTAGATGGGTTGTCCTACGAGCAGTACTTC. Residues: CASSLDGLSYEQYF.

This clonotype was seen more than once but under ten times. This sequence joins TRBV12-3 or TRBV12-4 and TRBJ1-1; the D is unclear. V lost 6 bases and J 2 bases, leaving 10 bases between the germline ends. The CDR3 has 13 residues. The DNA of the CDR3 is TGTGCCAGCAGGCCCGGACCAAACACTGAAGCTTTCTTT. This sequence encodes CASRPGPNTEAFF.